This entry is about one T cell receptor (beta chain). A much larger clonotype is one base distant, so this may be a read error. RNA transcripts served as the template for amplifying TCR beta CDR3 regions. The HTBI set primed first-round TCR CDR3 RT-PCR. TCRdb passed the multiplex PCR reads through MiXCR, listing each CDR3 protein once. This sample has some 350,000 distinct CDR3 sequences, with roughly 25% found just once. The data stem from a study of T cells in Graves' hyperthyroidism and ophthalmopathy. Trimming left V 0 bases short and J 5 bases short, with 8 bases between. CDR1 is SGHAT, CDR2 FQNNGV, per germline. This CDR3 comprises 14 residues.

The receptor comes from a man aged 45 to 65 with Graves' hyperthyroidism. The chain carries TRBV11-2 and TRBJ2-1; D gene uncertain. Sequences were obtained from blood. The CDR3 nucleotides are TGTGCCAGCAGCTTAGAGGCACAAGACAATGAGCAGTTCTTC. Its translation: CASSLEAQDNEQFF.